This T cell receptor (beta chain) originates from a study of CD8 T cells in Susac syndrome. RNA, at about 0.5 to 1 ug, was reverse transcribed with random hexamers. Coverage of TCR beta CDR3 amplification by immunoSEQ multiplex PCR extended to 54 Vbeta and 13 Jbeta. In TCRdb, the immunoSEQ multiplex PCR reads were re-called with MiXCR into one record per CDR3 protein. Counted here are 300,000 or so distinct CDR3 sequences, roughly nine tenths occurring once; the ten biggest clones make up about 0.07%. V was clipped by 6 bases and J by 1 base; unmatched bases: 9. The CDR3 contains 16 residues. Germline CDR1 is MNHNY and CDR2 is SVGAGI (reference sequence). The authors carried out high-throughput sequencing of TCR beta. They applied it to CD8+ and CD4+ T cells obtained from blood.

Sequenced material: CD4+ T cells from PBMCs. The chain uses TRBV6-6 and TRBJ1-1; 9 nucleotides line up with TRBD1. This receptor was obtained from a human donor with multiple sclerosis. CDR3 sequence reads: CASSRPDRGSNTEAFF. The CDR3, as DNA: TGTGCCAGCAGCCGCCCGGACAGGGGATCGAACACTGAAGCTTTCTTT.